What follows are 20 T cell receptor beta chains derived from one specimen sequenced in a study of T-cell reconstitution after alpha-beta-depleted transplantation in children. A TCRbeta library incorporating unique molecular identifiers was prepared. TCRdb passed the PCR reads through MiXCR, listing each CDR3 protein once. Altogether some 600,000 distinct CDR3 sequences are present, 10% to 15% being singletons, with the ten largest covering around 2.2%. The sample in question was PBMCs, mostly from graft donor cells, obtained 360 days after TCRalphabeta/CD19-depleted stem cell transplant. These TCRs come from a male patient aged 10-17 years who had a stem cell transplant for acute myeloid leukemia, so the T cells may come from the graft donor.

This clonotype has only a few counts. This chain uses TRBV29-1 with TRBJ2-3; maybe TRBD2 (5 bases). Trimming stripped 4 bases from V and 2 bases from J, with 7 bases between. The CDR3 is made up of 12 amino acids. The germline V gene has CDR1 SQVTM and CDR2 ANQGSEA. Here the CDR3 DNA reads TGCAGCGTTGGACTATTCACAGATACGCAGTATTTT. It yields the protein CSVGLFTDTQYF.

This clonotype occurred a few times. The V and J genes are TRBV20-1 and TRBJ2-3; TRBD2 aligns across 9 bases. The CDR3 is 16 residues long. Per germline, CDR1 DFQATT and CDR2 SNEGSKA (reference sequence). V was pared by 3 bases and J by 2 bases, with 9 bases of the junction left unmatched. Written as DNA, the CDR3 is TGCAGTGCTAGTTCAGGGCTAGCGGGACCCACAGATACGCAGTATTTT. Residues: CSASSGLAGPTDTQYF.

This clonotype showed up just a few times. V and J are TRBV7-6 and TRBJ1-6; 7 bases map to TRBD1. The CDR3 contains 16 residues. Germline V CDR1 and CDR2: SGHVS, FNYEAQ. The J segment lost 7 bases and the V segment lost 0 bases, leaving 6 bases of the junction unmatched. The CDR3 DNA reads TGTGCCAGCAGCTTAGCGGTAGGGACAGAGAATTCACCCCTCCACTTT. Translating it yields CASSLAVGTENSPLHF.

The chain couples TRBV10-3 to TRBJ2-7; 8 bases are shared with TRBD2. The trim removed 4 bases at V and 6 bases at J, leaving 11 bases unmatched. The CDR3 consists of 15 residues. Germline V CDR1 and CDR2: ENHRY, SYGVKD. The CDR3 region is CAISALEGTRAEQYF. The DNA for the CDR3 is TGTGCCATCAGTGCCCTTGAGGGGACTAGGGCCGAGCAGTACTTC.

V is TRBV30 and J is TRBJ1-1; 7 positions match TRBD1. The ends lost 2 bases at V and 6 bases at J; junction bases unmatched: 12. In germline, CDR1 is GTSNPN, CDR2 SVGIG (reference sequence). The CDR3 covers 15 residues. CDR3: CAWSSRRAGGAEAFF. The CDR3 coding sequence is TGTGCCTGGAGTTCTCGAAGGGCAGGGGGAGCTGAAGCTTTCTTT. The full variable domain, its missing parts supplied by reference TRBV30 and TRBJ1-1, is SQTIHQWPATLVQPVGSPLSLECTVEGTSNPNLYWYRQAAGRGLQLLFYSVGIGQISSEVPQNLSASRPQDRQFILSSKKLLLSDSGFYLCAWSSRRAGGAEAFFGQGTRLTVV.

This clonotype was detected only a few times. This sequence joins TRBV23-1 and TRBJ2-4; 11 bases map to TRBD1. TRBV23-1 is an ORF; its function is uncertain. Trimming cost V 0 bases and J 5 bases; bases outside gene matches: 3. CDR3 length equals 16 residues. CDR3 in amino acids: CASSQSRDRGENIQYF. As DNA, the CDR3 is TGCGCCAGCAGTCAATCGAGGGACAGGGGGGAAAACATTCAGTACTTC.

This clonotype occurred many times. The V call is TRBV9, the J call TRBJ2-2; 7 positions match TRBD2. The CDR3 has 14 residues. Trimming at V came to 1 base and at J to 7 bases, leaving 4 bases not matched to a gene. Germline loops: CDR1 SGDLS, CDR2 YYNGEE. CDR3: CASSVTSENGELFF. The CDR3 bases are TGTGCCAGCAGCGTAACTAGCGAAAACGGGGAGCTGTTTTTT.

This clonotype has a handful of counts. The chain is built from TRBV21-1 and TRBJ2-7; the table's D call of TRBD2 was not tested on the DNA. TRBV21-1 is classified as a pseudogene. The CDR3 loop spans 16 amino acids. Here the CDR3 reads CASITLRTSGIYEQYF. The DNA of the CDR3 is TGTGCCAGCATCACGTTGAGGACTAGCGGGATTTACGAGCAGTACTTC.

This clonotype was counted many times. This chain links TRBV3-1 with TRBJ2-6; a weak D match, TRBD2 (6 bases). CDR1 and CDR2 (germline): LGHDT, YNNKEL (reference sequence). The CDR3 runs 16 residues. V was shortened by 0 bases and J by 1 base, with 7 bases between the two germline ends. The CDR3: CASSQDRGSGANVLTF. CDR3 in DNA: TGTGCCAGCAGCCAAGATCGGGGGTCTGGGGCCAACGTCCTGACTTTC.

The chain uses TRBV30 and TRBJ2-2; either TRBD1 or TRBD2 may supply D (5 bases each). The CDR3 consists of 17 residues. The V end was cut by 5 bases, the J end by 0 bases, with 19 bases between. Germline loops: CDR1 GTSNPN, CDR2 SVGIG (reference sequence). CDR3 DNA sequence: TGTGCCTGGGTACCAGGGTCCCTGGGAGCGAACACCGGGGAGCTGTTTTTT. It translates to CAWVPGSLGANTGELFF.

This clonotype was seen only a few times. The V call is TRBV5-1, the J call TRBJ2-7; weak D call: TRBD2 (5 bases). CDR3 length: 16 residues. CDR1 and CDR2 (germline): SGHRS, YFSETQ. V gave up 4 bases and J gave up 3 bases, with 20 bases separating them. The CDR3 region has the DNA TGCGCCAGCAGCGTAGGACTTCGGGAACCCAGCTACGAGCAGTACTTC. Its protein product is CASSVGLREPSYEQYF. The full variable domain, its missing parts supplied by reference TRBV5-1 and TRBJ2-7, is KAGVTQTPRYLIKTRGQQVTLSCSPISGHRSVSWYQQTPGQGLQFLFEYFSETQRNKGNFPGRFSGRQFSNSRSEMNVSTLELGDSALYLCASSVGLREPSYEQYFGPGTRLTVT.

This clonotype occurred a few times. The chain combines TRBV28 with TRBJ2-1, with 7 bases lining up with TRBD2. Germline V lookup: CDR1 MDHEN, CDR2 SYDVKM. The CDR3 runs to 17 residues. Trimming cost V 7 bases and J 8 bases; bases outside gene matches: 20. CDR3 sequence (DNA): TGTGCCAGCACCCTAAATAGGGGACTACCCTGGGGCGATGAGCAGTTCTTC. This codes for CASTLNRGLPWGDEQFF.

This chain links TRBV20-1 with TRBJ2-2; weak D call: TRBD2 (5 bases). V was shortened by 0 bases and J by 4 bases, with 21 bases between the two germline ends. Germline CDR1 is DFQATT and CDR2 is SNEGSKA (reference sequence). The CDR3 has 18 amino acids. The CDR3 protein is CSARDLKGGRSGTGELFF. CDR3 nucleotide sequence: TGCAGTGCTAGAGATCTTAAAGGTGGGAGAAGTGGCACCGGGGAGCTGTTTTTT.

This clonotype occurred many times. The genes are TRBV24-1 and TRBJ2-3; perhaps D is TRBD1 or TRBD2 (5 bases each). The CDR3 contains 14 residues. Trimming pared 4 bases from V and 6 bases from J, leaving 13 bases between. Germline values: CDR1 KGHDR, CDR2 SFDVKD. The CDR3 region is CATSDRDPADTQYF. The CDR3 DNA is TGTGCCACCAGTGACCGGGACCCAGCGGATACGCAGTATTTT.

This clonotype came up many times. V is TRBV20-1 and J is TRBJ1-2, with D hard to call. V dropped 0 bases and J dropped 2 bases, with 13 bases sitting between them. The CDR3 extends over 15 amino acids. In germline, CDR1 is DFQATT, CDR2 SNEGSKA (reference sequence). CDR3 nucleotide sequence: TGCAGTGCTAGAGATGATATACGAGGGAACTATGGCTACACCTTC. Protein: CSARDDIRGNYGYTF.

This clonotype was detected a few times. V gene TRBV7-6 combines with J gene TRBJ2-3; 10 bases match TRBD1. Trimming removed 5 bases from V and 4 bases from J; junction bases left unmatched: 6. Germline-derived CDR1 and CDR2 are SGHVS and FNYEAQ. The CDR3 runs to 15 residues. CDR3 sequence (DNA): TGTGCCAGCAGCGACAGGGGGCAAAGGGCAGATACGCAGTATTTT. Its translation: CASSDRGQRADTQYF.

This clonotype showed up just a few times. The chain employs TRBV20-1 and TRBJ2-5, with TRBD2 identical over 7 bases. Looked up from germline, CDR1 is DFQATT and CDR2 is SNEGSKA (reference sequence). The CDR3 has 17 residues. V was pared by 4 bases and J by 2 bases, with 16 bases of the junction left unmatched. CDR3 region: CSATLAGAGYRQETQYF. CDR3 coding DNA: TGCAGTGCTACTCTTGCGGGAGCAGGGTATCGGCAAGAGACCCAGTACTTC.

The chain joins TRBV6-2 or TRBV6-3 to TRBJ2-2; D is uncertain. CDR1 and CDR2 (germline): MNHEY, SVGEGT. The length of the CDR3 is 14 residues. V lost 3 bases and J 4 bases, leaving 9 bases between the germline ends. For the CDR3, the DNA is TGTGCCAGCAGTTATGGGCACTTCACCGGGGAGCTGTTTTTT. This codes for CASSYGHFTGELFF.

This clonotype was recorded at least ten times. The chain links TRBV6-2 or TRBV6-3 to TRBJ2-7, with a tentative D call TRBD2 (6 bases). There are 13 residues in the CDR3. V was clipped by 4 bases and J by 6 bases, with 13 bases between them. Germline CDR1 MNHEY, CDR2 SVGEGT. This chain's CDR3 is CASSFTQGGEQYF. Here the CDR3 DNA reads TGTGCCAGCAGTTTTACCCAGGGAGGCGAGCAGTACTTC.

The table lists this clonotype with a few counts. This chain links TRBV4-2 with TRBJ2-7; 9 bases align to TRBD1. Germline V gene data show CDR1 as LGHNA and CDR2 as YNFKEQ. The CDR3 sequence is 16 residues long. V gave up 4 bases and J gave up 0 bases; unmatched junction bases: 7. CDR3: CASSRNRDRDSYEQYF. CDR3 coding DNA: TGTGCCAGCAGCCGTAACCGGGACAGGGACTCCTACGAGCAGTACTTC.